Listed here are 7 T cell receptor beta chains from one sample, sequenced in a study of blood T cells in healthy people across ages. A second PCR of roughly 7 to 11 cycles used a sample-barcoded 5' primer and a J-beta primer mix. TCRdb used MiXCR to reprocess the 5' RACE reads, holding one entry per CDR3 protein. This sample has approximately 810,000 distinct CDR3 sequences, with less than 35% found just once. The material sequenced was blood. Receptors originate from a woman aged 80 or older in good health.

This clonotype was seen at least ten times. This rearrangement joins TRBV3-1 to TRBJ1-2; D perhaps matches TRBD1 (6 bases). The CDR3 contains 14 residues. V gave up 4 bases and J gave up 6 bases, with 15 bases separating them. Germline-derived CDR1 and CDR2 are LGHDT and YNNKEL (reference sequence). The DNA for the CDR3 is TGTGCCAGCAGCCCCCGGGGGGGGCGAAATGGCTACACCTTC. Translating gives CASSPRGGRNGYTF.

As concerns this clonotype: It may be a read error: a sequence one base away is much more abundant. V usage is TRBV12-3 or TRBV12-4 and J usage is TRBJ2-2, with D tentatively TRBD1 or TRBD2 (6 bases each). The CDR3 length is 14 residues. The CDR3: CASRLGGTTGELFF. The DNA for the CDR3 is TGTGCCAGCAGGTTAGGGGGGACAACCGGGGAGCTGTTTTTT.

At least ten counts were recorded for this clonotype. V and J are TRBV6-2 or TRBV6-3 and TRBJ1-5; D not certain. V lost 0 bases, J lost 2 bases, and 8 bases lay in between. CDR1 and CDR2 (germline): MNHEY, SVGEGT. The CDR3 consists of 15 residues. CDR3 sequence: CASSYSAEGNQPQHF. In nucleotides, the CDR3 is TGTGCCAGCAGTTACTCGGCGGAAGGCAATCAGCCCCAGCATTTT.

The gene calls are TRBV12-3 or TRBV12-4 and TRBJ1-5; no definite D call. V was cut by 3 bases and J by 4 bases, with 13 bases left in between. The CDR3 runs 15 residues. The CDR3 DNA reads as TGTGCCAGCAGTTTGCACGGAGAAAGTAATCAGCCCCAGCATTTT. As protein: CASSLHGESNQPQHF.

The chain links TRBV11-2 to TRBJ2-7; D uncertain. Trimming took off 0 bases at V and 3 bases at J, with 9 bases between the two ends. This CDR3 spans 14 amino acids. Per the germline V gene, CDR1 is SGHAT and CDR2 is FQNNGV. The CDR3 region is CASSLEQRDYEQYF. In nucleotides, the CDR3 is TGTGCCAGCAGCTTAGAACAGCGAGACTACGAGCAGTACTTC. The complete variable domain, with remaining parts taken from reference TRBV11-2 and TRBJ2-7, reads EAGVAQSPRYKIIEKRQSVAFWCNPISGHATLYWYQQILGQGPKLLIQFQNNGVVDDSQLPKDRFSAERLKGVDSTLKIQPAKLEDSAVYLCASSLEQRDYEQYFGPGTRLTVT.

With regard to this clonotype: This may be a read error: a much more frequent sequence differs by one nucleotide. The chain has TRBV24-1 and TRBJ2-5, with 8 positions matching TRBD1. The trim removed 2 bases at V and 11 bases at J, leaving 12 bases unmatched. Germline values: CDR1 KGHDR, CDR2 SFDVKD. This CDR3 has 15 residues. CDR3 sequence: CATSDSPDRANEQYF. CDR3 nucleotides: TGTGCCACCAGTGATTCCCCGGACAGGGCTAATGAGCAGTACTTC.

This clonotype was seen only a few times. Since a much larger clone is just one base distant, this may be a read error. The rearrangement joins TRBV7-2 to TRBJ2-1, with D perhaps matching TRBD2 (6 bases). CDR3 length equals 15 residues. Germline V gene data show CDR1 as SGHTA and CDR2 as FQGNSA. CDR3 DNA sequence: TGTGCCGGCAGCCTAAGTCCGGGGGAGCACAATGAGCAGTTCTTC. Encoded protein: CAGSLSPGEHNEQFF.